This TCR beta chain originates from a study of Ad26.COV2.S vaccination and SARS-CoV-2 variants. The assay was immunoSEQ multiplex PCR, and TCRdb's table has in-frame clones only and misses some. The top ten hold approximately 3.5% of the sample, which has 300,000 to 400,000 clones, 70% to 90% seen once. Treatment given: roughly 18 received Ad26.COV2.S at low or high dose, single or two shots; 5 received placebo; per-sample allocation not given. Collection of the samples took place on day 63 after the first injection of vaccine or placebo. V was cut by 2 bases and J by 4 bases, with 19 bases left in between. This CDR3 has 17 residues. CDR1 and CDR2 (germline): SGHTS, YDEGEE.

The genes are TRBV5-8 and TRBJ1-5; D may be TRBD1 (6 bases). The TCR was taken from a person aged 18-65 years who received the Ad26.COV2.S COVID-19 vaccine or a placebo. The specimen was peripheral blood, collected in a trial of Ad26.COV2.S vaccine versus placebo. The CDR3 sequence: CASSFLRGAGGNQPQHF. In DNA, the CDR3 is TGTGCCAGCAGCTTTCTCCGGGGGGCAGGCGGTAATCAGCCCCAGCATTTT.